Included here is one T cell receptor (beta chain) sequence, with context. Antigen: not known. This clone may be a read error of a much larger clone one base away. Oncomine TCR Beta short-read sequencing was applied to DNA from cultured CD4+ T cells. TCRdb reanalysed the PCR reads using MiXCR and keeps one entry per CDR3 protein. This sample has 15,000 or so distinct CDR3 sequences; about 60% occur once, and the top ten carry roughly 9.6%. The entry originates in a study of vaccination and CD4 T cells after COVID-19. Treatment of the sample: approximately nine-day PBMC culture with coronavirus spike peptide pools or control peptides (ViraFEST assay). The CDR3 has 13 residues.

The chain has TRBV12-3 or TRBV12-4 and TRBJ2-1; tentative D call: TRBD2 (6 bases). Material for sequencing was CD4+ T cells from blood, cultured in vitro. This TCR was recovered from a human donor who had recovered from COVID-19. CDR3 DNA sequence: TGTGCCAGCAGTTTCGGGATTAGCGGACCCCAGATCTTC. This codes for CASSFGISGPQIF.